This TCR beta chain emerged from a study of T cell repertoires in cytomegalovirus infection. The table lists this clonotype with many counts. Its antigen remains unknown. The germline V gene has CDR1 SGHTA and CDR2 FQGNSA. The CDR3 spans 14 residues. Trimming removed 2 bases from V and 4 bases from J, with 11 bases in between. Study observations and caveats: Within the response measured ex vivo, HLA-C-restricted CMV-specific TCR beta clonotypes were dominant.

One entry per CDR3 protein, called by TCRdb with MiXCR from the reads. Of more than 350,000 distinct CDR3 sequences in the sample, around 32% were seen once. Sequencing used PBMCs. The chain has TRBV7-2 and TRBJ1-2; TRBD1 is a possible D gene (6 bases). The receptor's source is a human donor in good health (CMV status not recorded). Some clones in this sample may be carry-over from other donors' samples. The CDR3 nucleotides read TGTGCCAGCAGCTTAACGACAGGAACCTATGGCTACACCTTC. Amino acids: CASSLTTGTYGYTF.